This TCR beta chain was sequenced during a study of T-cell reconstitution after alpha-beta-depleted transplantation in children. This clonotype was observed a few times. Its cognate antigen is unknown. Findings and limits, study-wide: T-cell numbers and diversity, one year after transplant, stemmed largely from T cells that were newly produced.

Library preparation (for TCRbeta) was performed with unique molecular identifiers. TCRdb re-called the PCR reads through MiXCR, storing one row per CDR3 protein. The sample lists around 700,000 distinct CDR3 sequences; around 13% were seen once. The starting material was PBMCs, obtained before TCRalphabeta/CD19-depleted stem cell transplant. This receptor was obtained from a girl aged 2-10 years with congenital amegakaryocytic thrombocytopenia, due to receive a stem cell transplant.

CDR3 sequence: CASSPHGSPTGELFF. The CDR3 DNA follows: TGTGCCAGCAGCCCCCACGGGAGTCCCACCGGGGAGCTGTTTTTT. The V and J genes are TRBV7-8 and TRBJ2-2; weak D call: TRBD2 (6 bases). V gave up 5 bases and J gave up 4 bases, with 14 bases separating them. Germline CDR1 is SGHVS and CDR2 is FQNEAQ. The CDR3 covers 15 residues. Based on the CDR3 plus reference TRBV7-8 and TRBJ2-2, the full variable domain is GAGVSQSPRYKVAKRGQDVALRCDPISGHVSLFWYQQALGQGPEFLTYFQNEAQLDKSGLPSDRFFAERPEGSVSTLKIQRTQQEDSAVYLCASSPHGSPTGELFFGEGSRLTVL.